The clone carrying this TCR beta chain was counted only a few times. No antigen is known for it. The data stem from a study of vaccination and CD4 T cells after COVID-19. Treatment specified: roughly 10-day PBMC culture with coronavirus spike peptide pools or control peptides (ViraFEST assay). The Oncomine TCR Beta short-read assay was applied to DNA of cultured CD4+ T cells. TCRdb analysed the PCR reads with MiXCR anew, one entry per CDR3 protein. The table records about 7,800 distinct CDR3 sequences, roughly 63% of them present only once. Germline V CDR1 and CDR2: SGHRS, YFSETQ. This CDR3 is 18 amino acids long. Between the trimmed V and J ends, which lost 1 base and 0 bases, there was a span of 17 bases.

Sequenced material: CD4+ T cells from blood, cultured in vitro. V and J are TRBV5-1 and TRBJ2-1; D is unclear. The sequence came from a human donor who had recovered from COVID-19. CDR3 DNA sequence: TGCGCCAGCAGCTTGATCGGTCTAGAGCTAGGCTCCTACAATGAGCAGTTCTTC. Translation: CASSLIGLELGSYNEQFF.